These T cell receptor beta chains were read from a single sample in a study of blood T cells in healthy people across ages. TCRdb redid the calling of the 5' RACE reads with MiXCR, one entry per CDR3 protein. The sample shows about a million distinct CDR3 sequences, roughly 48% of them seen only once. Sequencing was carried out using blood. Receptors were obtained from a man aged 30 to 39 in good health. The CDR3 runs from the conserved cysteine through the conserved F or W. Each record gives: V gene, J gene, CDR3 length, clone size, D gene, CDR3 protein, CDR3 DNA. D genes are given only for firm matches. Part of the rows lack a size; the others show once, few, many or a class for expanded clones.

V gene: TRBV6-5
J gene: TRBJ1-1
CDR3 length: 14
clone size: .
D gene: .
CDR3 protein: CASSLSWEITEAFF
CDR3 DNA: TGTGCCAGCAGCCTCTCCTGGGAGATCACTGAAGCTTTCTTT

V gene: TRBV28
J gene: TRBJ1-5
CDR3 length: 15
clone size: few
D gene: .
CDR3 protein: CASSRTGISNQPQHF
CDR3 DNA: TGTGCCAGCAGCCGTACCGGGATTAGCAATCAGCCCCAGCATTTT

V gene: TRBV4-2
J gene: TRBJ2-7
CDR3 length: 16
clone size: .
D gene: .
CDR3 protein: CASSQDRASRIYEQYF
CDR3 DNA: TGTGCCAGCAGCCAAGATCGGGCTAGCCGGATCTACGAGCAGTACTTC

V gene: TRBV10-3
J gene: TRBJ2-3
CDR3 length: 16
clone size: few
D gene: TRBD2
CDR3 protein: CAINQRGTTSTDTQYF
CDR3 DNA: TGTGCCATCAACCAGCGGGGGACCACTAGCACAGATACGCAGTATTTT

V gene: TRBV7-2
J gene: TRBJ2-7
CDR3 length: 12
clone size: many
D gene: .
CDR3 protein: CASSSFPYEQYF
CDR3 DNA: TGTGCCAGCAGCTCATTCCCCTACGAGCAGTACTTC

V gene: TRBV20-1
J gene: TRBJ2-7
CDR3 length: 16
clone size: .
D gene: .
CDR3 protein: CSARDPVVAGSTEQYF
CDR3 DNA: TGCAGTGCTAGAGACCCGGTCGTGGCAGGGTCGACCGAGCAGTACTTC

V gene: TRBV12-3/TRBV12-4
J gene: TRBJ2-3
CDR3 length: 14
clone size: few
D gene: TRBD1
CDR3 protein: CASSFQGAADTQYF
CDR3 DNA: TGTGCCAGCAGTTTTCAGGGGGCGGCAGATACGCAGTATTTT

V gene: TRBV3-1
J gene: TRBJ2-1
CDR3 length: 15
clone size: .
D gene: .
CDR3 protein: CASSQESGSYNEQFF
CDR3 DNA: TGTGCCAGCAGCCAAGAAAGCGGCTCCTACAATGAGCAGTTCTTC

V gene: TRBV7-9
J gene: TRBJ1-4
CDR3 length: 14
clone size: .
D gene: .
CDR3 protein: CASSLLLGDEKLFF
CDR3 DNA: TGTGCCAGCAGCTTACTTCTGGGGGATGAAAAACTGTTTTTT

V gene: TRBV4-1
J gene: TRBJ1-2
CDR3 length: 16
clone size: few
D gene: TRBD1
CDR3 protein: CASSPIREDRNYGYTF
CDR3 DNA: TGCGCCAGCAGCCCCATACGAGAGGACAGGAACTATGGCTACACCTTC

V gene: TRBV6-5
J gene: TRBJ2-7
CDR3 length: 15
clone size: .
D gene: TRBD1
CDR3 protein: CASSYRQGTVYEQYF
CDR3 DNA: TGTGCCAGCAGTTACCGACAGGGGACGGTCTACGAGCAGTACTTC

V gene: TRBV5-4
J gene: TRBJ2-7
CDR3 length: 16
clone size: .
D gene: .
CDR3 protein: CASSLESGIKIYEQYF
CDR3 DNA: TGTGCCAGCAGCTTGGAGTCAGGGATAAAGATCTACGAGCAGTACTTC

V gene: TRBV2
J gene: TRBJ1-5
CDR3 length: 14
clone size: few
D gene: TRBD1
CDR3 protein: CASSLDRGRQPQHF
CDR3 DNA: TGTGCCAGCAGTTTAGACAGGGGAAGGCAGCCCCAGCATTTT

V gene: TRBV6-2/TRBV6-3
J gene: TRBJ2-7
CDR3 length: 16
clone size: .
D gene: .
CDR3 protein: CASSYSRSAPTYEQYF
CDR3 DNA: TGTGCCAGCAGTTACTCCCGCTCAGCGCCTACCTACGAGCAGTACTTC

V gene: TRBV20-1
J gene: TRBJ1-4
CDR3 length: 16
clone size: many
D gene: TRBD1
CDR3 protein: CSARYLRDRTNRKLFF
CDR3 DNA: TGCAGTGCTAGATATCTCCGGGACAGGACAAATCGGAAACTGTTTTTT

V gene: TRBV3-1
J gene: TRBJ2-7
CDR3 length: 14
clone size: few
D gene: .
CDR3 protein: CASSHATRAPEQYF
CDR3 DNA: TGTGCCAGCAGCCACGCCACCAGAGCGCCCGAGCAGTACTTC

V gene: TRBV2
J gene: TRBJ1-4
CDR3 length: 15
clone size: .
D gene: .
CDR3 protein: CASSEARQHNEKLFF
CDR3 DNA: TGTGCCAGCAGTGAAGCTCGGCAGCATAATGAAAAACTGTTTTTT

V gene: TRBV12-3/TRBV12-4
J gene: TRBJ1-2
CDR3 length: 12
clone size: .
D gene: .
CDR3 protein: CASSWRAGSYTF
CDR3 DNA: TGTGCCAGCAGTTGGCGGGCAGGGAGCTACACCTTC

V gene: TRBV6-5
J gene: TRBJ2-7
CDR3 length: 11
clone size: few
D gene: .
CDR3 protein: CAVESSHEQYF
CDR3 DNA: TGTGCTGTGGAGTCCTCCCACGAGCAGTACTTC

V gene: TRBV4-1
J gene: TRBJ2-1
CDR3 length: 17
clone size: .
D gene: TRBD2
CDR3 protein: CASSQALTSGVTDEQFF
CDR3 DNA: TGCGCCAGCAGCCAAGCCCTGACTAGCGGGGTAACCGATGAGCAGTTCTTC

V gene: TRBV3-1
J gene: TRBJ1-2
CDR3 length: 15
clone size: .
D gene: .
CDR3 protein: CASSPAAPANYGYTF
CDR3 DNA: TGTGCCAGCAGCCCAGCGGCTCCAGCTAACTATGGCTACACCTTC

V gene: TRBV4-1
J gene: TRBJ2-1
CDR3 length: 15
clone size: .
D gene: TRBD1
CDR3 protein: CASSARTGVNNEQFF
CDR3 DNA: TGCGCCAGCAGCGCTCGAACAGGGGTCAACAATGAGCAGTTCTTC

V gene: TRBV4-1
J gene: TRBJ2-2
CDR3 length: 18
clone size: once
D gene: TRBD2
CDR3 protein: CASSQRTSGRTNTGELFF
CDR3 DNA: TGCGCCAGCAGCCAACGGACTAGCGGGAGGACGAACACCGGGGAGCTGTTTTTT

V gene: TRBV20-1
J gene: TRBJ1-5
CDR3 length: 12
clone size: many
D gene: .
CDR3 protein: CSARAGDQPQHF
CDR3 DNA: TGCAGTGCCAGAGCGGGGGATCAGCCCCAGCATTTT

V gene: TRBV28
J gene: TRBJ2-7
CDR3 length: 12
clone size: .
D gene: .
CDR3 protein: CASSAGVGEQYF
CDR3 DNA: TGTGCCAGCAGTGCCGGGGTAGGCGAGCAGTACTTC

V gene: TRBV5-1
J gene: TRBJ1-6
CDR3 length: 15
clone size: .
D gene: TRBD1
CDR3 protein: CASSTGTGEDSPLHF
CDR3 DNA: TGCGCCAGCAGCACCGGGACAGGGGAGGATTCACCCCTCCACTTT

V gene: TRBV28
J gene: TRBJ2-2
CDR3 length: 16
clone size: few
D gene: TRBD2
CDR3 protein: CASSKLAGPQTGELFF
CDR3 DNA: TGTGCCAGCAGTAAGCTAGCGGGGCCTCAAACCGGGGAGCTGTTTTTT

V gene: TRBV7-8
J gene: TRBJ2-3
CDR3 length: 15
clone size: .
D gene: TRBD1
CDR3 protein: CASSRGDRQSDTQYF
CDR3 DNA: TGTGCCAGCAGCAGAGGGGACAGACAATCGGATACGCAGTATTTT

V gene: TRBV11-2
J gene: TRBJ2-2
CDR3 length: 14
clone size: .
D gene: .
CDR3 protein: CASSSDLRPGELFF
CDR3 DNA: TGTGCCAGCAGCTCCGACCTACGCCCCGGGGAGCTGTTTTTT

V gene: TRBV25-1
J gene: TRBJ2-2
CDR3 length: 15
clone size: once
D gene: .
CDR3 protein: CASSEYGTNTGELFF
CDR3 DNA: TGTGCCAGCAGTGAATATGGGACGAACACCGGGGAGCTGTTTTTT

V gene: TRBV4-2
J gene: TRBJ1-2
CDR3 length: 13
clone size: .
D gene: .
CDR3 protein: CASSQPARPGYTF
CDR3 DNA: TGTGCCAGCAGCCAACCGGCCCGTCCTGGCTACACCTTC

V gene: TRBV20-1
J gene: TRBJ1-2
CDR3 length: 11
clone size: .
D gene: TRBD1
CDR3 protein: CSAIQGRGYTF
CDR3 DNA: TGCAGTGCTATACAGGGGAGAGGCTACACCTTC

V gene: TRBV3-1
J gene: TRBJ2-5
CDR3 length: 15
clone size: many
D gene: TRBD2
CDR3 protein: CASSQGGGWQETQYF
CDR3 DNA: TGTGCCAGCAGCCAAGGGGGGGGTTGGCAAGAGACCCAGTACTTC

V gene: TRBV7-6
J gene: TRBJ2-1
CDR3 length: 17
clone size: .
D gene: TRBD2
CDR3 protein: CASSLALAGGRYNEQFF
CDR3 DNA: TGTGCCAGCAGCTTAGCCCTAGCGGGGGGTAGATACAATGAGCAGTTCTTC

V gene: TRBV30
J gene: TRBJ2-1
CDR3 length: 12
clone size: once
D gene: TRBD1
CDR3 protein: CAWGQGIGEQFF
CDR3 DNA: TGTGCCTGGGGACAGGGAATCGGTGAGCAGTTCTTC

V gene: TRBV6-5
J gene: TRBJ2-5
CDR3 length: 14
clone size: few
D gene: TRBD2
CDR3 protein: CASSSPSGQETQYF
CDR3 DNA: TGTGCCAGCAGCTCTCCTAGCGGTCAAGAGACCCAGTACTTC

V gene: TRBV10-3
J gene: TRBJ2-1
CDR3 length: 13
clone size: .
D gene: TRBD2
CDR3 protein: CAMGTSGGNEQFF
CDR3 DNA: TGTGCCATGGGGACTAGCGGAGGCAATGAGCAGTTCTTC

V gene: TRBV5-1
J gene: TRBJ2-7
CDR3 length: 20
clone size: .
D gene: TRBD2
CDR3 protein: CASSLGGLAGHPSSYNEQYF
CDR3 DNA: TGCGCCAGCAGCTTGGGAGGACTAGCGGGTCACCCAAGCTCCTACAATGAGCAGTACTTC

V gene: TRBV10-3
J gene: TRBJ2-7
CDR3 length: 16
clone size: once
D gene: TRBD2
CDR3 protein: CAISESASGRYYEQYF
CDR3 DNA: TGTGCCATCAGTGAGTCGGCTAGCGGGAGATACTACGAGCAGTACTTC

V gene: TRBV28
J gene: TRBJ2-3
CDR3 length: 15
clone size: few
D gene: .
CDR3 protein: CASSFTSIYTDTQYF
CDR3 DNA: TGTGCCAGCAGTTTTACTAGTATCTACACAGATACGCAGTATTTT